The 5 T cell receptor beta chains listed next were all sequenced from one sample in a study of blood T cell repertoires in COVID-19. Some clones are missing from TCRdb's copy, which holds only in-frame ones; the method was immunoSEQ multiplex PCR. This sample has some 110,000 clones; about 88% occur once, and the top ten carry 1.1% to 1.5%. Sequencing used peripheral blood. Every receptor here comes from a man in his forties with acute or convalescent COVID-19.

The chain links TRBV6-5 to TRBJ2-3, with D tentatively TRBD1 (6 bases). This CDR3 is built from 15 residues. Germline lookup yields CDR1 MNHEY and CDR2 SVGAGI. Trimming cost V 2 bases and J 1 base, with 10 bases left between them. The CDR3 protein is CASSYGTPRTDTQYF. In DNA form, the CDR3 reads TGTGCCAGCAGTTACGGGACACCCCGCACAGATACGCAGTATTTT.

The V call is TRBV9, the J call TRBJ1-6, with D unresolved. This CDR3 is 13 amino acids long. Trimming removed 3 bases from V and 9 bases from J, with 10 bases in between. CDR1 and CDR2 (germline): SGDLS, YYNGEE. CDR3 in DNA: TGTGCCAGCAGCGCCAGACATGGTTCACCCCTCCACTTT. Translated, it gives CASSARHGSPLHF. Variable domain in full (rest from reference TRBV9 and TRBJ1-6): DSGVTQTPKHLITATGQRVTLRCSPRSGDLSVYWYQQSLDQGLQFLIQYYNGEERAKGNILERFSAQQFPDLHSELNLSSLELGDSALYFCASSARHGSPLHFGNGTRLTVT.

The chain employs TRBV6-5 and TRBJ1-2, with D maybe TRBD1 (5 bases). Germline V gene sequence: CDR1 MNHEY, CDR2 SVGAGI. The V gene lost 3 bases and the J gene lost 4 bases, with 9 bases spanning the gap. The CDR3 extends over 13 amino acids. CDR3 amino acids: CASSYGGSYGYTF. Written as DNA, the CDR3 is TGTGCCAGCAGTTATGGGGGGAGCTATGGCTACACCTTC.

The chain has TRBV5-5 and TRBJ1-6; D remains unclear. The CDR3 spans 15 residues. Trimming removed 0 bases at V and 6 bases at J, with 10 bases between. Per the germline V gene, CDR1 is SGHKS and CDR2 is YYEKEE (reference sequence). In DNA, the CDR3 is TGTGCCAGCAGCTTGGCTGGCAGTCGTAATTCACCCCTCCACTTT. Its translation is CASSLAGSRNSPLHF. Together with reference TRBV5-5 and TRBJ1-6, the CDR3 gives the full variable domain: DAGVTQSPTHLIKTRGQQVTLRCSPISGHKSVSWYQQVLGQGPQFIFQYYEKEERGRGNFPDRFSARQFPNYSSELNVNALLLGDSALYLCASSLAGSRNSPLHFGNGTRLTVT.

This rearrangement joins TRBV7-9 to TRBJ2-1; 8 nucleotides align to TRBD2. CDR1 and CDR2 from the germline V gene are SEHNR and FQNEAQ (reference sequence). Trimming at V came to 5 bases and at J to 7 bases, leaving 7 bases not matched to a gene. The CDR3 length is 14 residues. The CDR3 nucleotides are TGTGCCAGCAGCCCCCGGGGGGGTGGTAATGAGCAGTTCTTC. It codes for CASSPRGGGNEQFF.